These 27 T cell receptor beta chains share one sample of origin, sequenced in a study of T cell changes during pregnancy in multiple sclerosis. Libraries were prepared by immunoSEQ multiplex PCR; TCRdb keeps only in-frame clonotypes and omits some of them. This table holds 65,000 to 75,000 clones, approximately 93% found once. The input for sequencing was peripheral blood, taken in the second trimester of pregnancy. These receptors were obtained from a female donor with multiple sclerosis, enrolled in a pregnancy study.

The chain recombines TRBV7-2 with TRBJ2-7; 8 bases are a match to TRBD1. Unmatched junction bases numbered 8, after V lost 0 bases and J lost 4 bases. This CDR3 contains 16 residues. Germline CDR1 and CDR2: SGHTA and FQGNSA. DNA for the CDR3: TGTGCCAGCAGCTTAGCTCCGACAGGGGCGTTATACGAGCAGTACTTC. It codes for CASSLAPTGALYEQYF.

This clone is termed medium-sized. The chain has TRBV6-4 and TRBJ2-3, with unresolved D. Germline-derived CDR1 and CDR2 are MRHNA and SNTAGT. V was clipped by 0 bases and J by 0 bases, with 7 bases between them. The CDR3 covers 15 residues. CDR3: CASSDSPGSTDTQYF. CDR3 nucleotides: TGTGCCAGCAGTGACTCTCCAGGAAGCACAGATACGCAGTATTTT.

J is TRBJ2-1 and V is TRBV19; TRBD2 matches at 14 bases. Looked up from germline, CDR1 is LNHDA and CDR2 is SQIVND (reference sequence). The junction had 4 bases not matched to a gene; V was cut back by 6 bases and J by 9 bases. The length of the CDR3 is 14 residues. In DNA, the CDR3 is TGTGCCAGTAGGACTGGACTAGCGGGAGGTGAGCAGTTCTTC. As protein: CASRTGLAGGEQFF.

The rearrangement joins TRBV30 to TRBJ2-3; D might be TRBD1 (6 bases). The CDR3 contains 13 residues. Deletions cut 7 bases from V and 6 bases from J, with 17 bases between. Germline values: CDR1 GTSNPN, CDR2 SVGIG (reference sequence). Here the CDR3 DNA reads TGTGCCTATTTACAGGGTAGTTCGGATACGCAGTATTTT. This sequence encodes CAYLQGSSDTQYF.

The DNA of the CDR3 is TGTGCCTGGGCCGGACAGGACATCTATGGCTACACCTTC. Protein sequence: CAWAGQDIYGYTF. The chain carries TRBV30 and TRBJ1-2; 7 nucleotides line up with TRBD1. The CDR3 consists of 13 residues. Per the germline V gene, CDR1 is GTSNPN and CDR2 is SVGIG (reference sequence). V was clipped by 5 bases and J by 4 bases; unmatched bases: 7.

The chain recombines TRBV11-3 with TRBJ2-1, with 8 bases lining up with TRBD2. The V segment lost 5 bases and the J segment 8 bases; nucleotides outside the gene matches: 8. The CDR3 has 14 amino acids. CDR1 and CDR2 (germline): SGHNT, YENEEA. The DNA for the CDR3 is TGTGCCAGCAGCCCGGGACTAGTGGGGGATGAGCAGTTCTTC. This sequence encodes CASSPGLVGDEQFF.

J is TRBJ2-7 and V is TRBV5-4; D ambiguous. This CDR3 is built from 13 residues. V was clipped by 2 bases and J by 5 bases, with 11 bases between them. Germline V lookup: CDR1 SGHNT, CDR2 YYREEE (reference sequence). The CDR3 is CASSLEVSNEQYF. CDR3 nucleotides: TGTGCCAGCAGCTTAGAAGTGTCTAACGAGCAGTACTTC. Full variable domain (remainder filled in from reference TRBV5-4 and TRBJ2-7): ETGVTQSPTHLIKTRGQQVTLRCSSQSGHNTVSWYQQALGQGPQFIFQYYREEENGRGNFPPRFSGLQFPNYSSELNVNALELDDSALYLCASSLEVSNEQYFGPGTRLTVT.

The chain couples TRBV28 to TRBJ2-3; D unresolved. The germline CDR1 and CDR2 sequences are MDHEN and SYDVKM. CDR3 length equals 12 residues. The V end lost 4 bases, the J end lost 6 bases, and 8 bases lay between the germline ends. CDR3 protein: CASSSASDTQYF. CDR3 coding DNA: TGTGCCAGCAGTTCCGCGTCGGATACGCAGTATTTT.

The chain couples TRBV18 to TRBJ1-1; the match to TRBD1 covers 8 bases. Germline trimming cut 2 bases from V and 5 bases from J; bases unmatched to any gene: 7. Germline CDR1 and CDR2: KGHSH and LQKENI. The CDR3 is made up of 15 amino acids. The CDR3 DNA is TGTGCCAGCTCACCAAACCAGGGGGCTGGTACTGAAGCTTTCTTT. Translating it yields CASSPNQGAGTEAFF. Supplemented by reference TRBV18 and TRBJ1-1, the full variable domain reads NAGVMQNPRHLVRRRGQEARLRCSPMKGHSHVYWYRQLPEEGLKFMVYLQKENIIDESGMPKERFSAEFPKEGPSILRIQQVVRGDSAAYFCASSPNQGAGTEAFFGQGTRLTVV.

This chain joins TRBV9 and TRBJ1-2; D perhaps matches TRBD1 (6 bases). The CDR3 sequence is 15 residues long. CDR1 is SGDLS and CDR2 is YYNGEE in the germline V gene. Trimming shortened V by 4 bases and J by 2 bases, and 15 bases separated the two germline ends. The CDR3 region is CASSQQGGGNYGYTF. The CDR3 DNA reads as TGTGCCAGCAGCCAACAGGGCGGGGGGAACTATGGCTACACCTTC.

This chain joins TRBV11-2 and TRBJ2-3; no definite D call. CDR1 is SGHAT, CDR2 FQNNGV, per germline. The CDR3 length is 13 residues. V lost 5 bases to trimming and J lost 1 base, with 7 bases between them. The CDR3 nucleotides are TGTGCCAGCAGCCCCTTTGGCACAGATACGCAGTATTTT. Its protein product is CASSPFGTDTQYF.

This chain uses TRBV6-1 with TRBJ2-1; no definite D call. Trimming took 4 bases from V and 7 from J, leaving 20 bases between them. This CDR3 spans 16 amino acids. Germline V gives CDR1 MNHNS, CDR2 SASEGT. In DNA, the CDR3 is TGTGCCAGCAGTGTTGTCGGCGGAGTCCAGCCGAATGAGCAGTTCTTC. Translated: CASSVVGGVQPNEQFF.

This clone was detected only once. The chain combines TRBV18 with TRBJ2-7; D is perhaps TRBD1 (6 bases). Germline CDR1 reads KGHSH; CDR2 reads LQKENI. V gave up 6 bases and J gave up 5 bases, with 8 bases separating them. The CDR3 totals 11 residues. CDR3 region: CASSRDNEQYF. The CDR3 nucleotides are TGTGCCAGCTCCCGGGACAACGAGCAGTACTTC. The variable domain in full, with the rest retrieved from reference TRBV18 and TRBJ2-7, is NAGVMQNPRHLVRRRGQEARLRCSPMKGHSHVYWYRQLPEEGLKFMVYLQKENIIDESGMPKERFSAEFPKEGPSILRIQQVVRGDSAAYFCASSRDNEQYFGPGTRLTVT.

The count of this clone is one. The chain couples TRBV5-1 to TRBJ1-1, with D perhaps matching TRBD1 (6 bases). The ends were cut back, 1 base at V and 5 bases at J, with 9 bases in the middle. CDR3 length equals 13 residues. Germline V gene sequence: CDR1 SGHRS, CDR2 YFSETQ. The CDR3 nucleotides read TGCGCCAGCAGCTTGCGCGGACAGACTGAAGCTTTCTTT. Its protein is CASSLRGQTEAFF.

The gene calls are TRBV12-5 and TRBJ2-7; D gene ambiguous. The CDR3 length is 13 residues. Germline V gene lookup returns CDR1 LGHNT and CDR2 FRNRAP. The V gene lost 1 base and the J gene lost 5 bases, with 9 bases spanning the gap. This chain's CDR3 is CASGLGSANEQYF. The CDR3 DNA sequence: TGTGCTAGTGGTTTGGGGTCCGCGAACGAGCAGTACTTC.

The chain joins TRBV6-1 to TRBJ2-1, with TRBD1 matching 8 bases. This CDR3 spans 15 amino acids. In germline, CDR1 is MNHNS, CDR2 SASEGT. The J segment lost 7 bases and the V segment lost 3 bases, leaving 8 bases of the junction unmatched. The CDR3 DNA sequence: TGTGCCAGCAGTGACGGACAGGGCTTTACGAATGAGCAGTTCTTC. Encoded protein: CASSDGQGFTNEQFF.

The chain carries TRBV5-1 and TRBJ2-5; the D is unclear. The V gene's germline CDR1 is SGHRS and CDR2 YFSETQ. Trimming shortened V by 4 bases and J by 7 bases, and 17 bases separated the two germline ends. This CDR3 region has 14 residues. The CDR3 sequence is CASSAPEGLGTQYF. CDR3 sequence (DNA): TGCGCCAGCAGCGCCCCAGAAGGTCTAGGGACCCAGTACTTC.

Written as DNA, the CDR3 is TGTGCCAGCTCACCCGGGACAGGGGGGAGTCACGGCGTGGCTTTCTTT. Its translation is CASSPGTGGSHGVAFF. V is TRBV18 and J is TRBJ1-1; 11 nucleotides align to TRBD1. Germline V gives CDR1 KGHSH, CDR2 LQKENI. V was pared by 3 bases and J by 11 bases, with 14 bases of the junction left unmatched. This CDR3 comprises 16 residues.

The chain recombines TRBV7-7 with TRBJ2-3; TRBD2 aligns across 7 bases. V lost 5 bases and J lost 1; bases outside the gene matches: 3. The germline CDR1 and CDR2 sequences are SSHAT and FNYEAQ (reference sequence). CDR3 length: 14 amino acids. The CDR3 reads CASSPRGGTDTQYF. Written as DNA, the CDR3 is TGTGCCAGCAGCCCTCGGGGGGGCACAGATACGCAGTATTTT.

As regards this clone: Other DNA sequences within the sample encode an identical CDR3. The chain links TRBV30 to TRBJ1-1; a weak D match, TRBD1 (5 bases). This CDR3 comprises 13 residues. The ends were cut back, 0 bases at V and 3 bases at J, with 8 bases in the middle. Germline V gene lookup returns CDR1 GTSNPN and CDR2 SVGIG (reference sequence). The CDR3 protein is CAWSVQGDTEAFF. Here the CDR3 DNA reads TGTGCCTGGAGTGTACAAGGGGACACTGAAGCTTTCTTT.

The rearrangement joins TRBV27 to TRBJ2-7, with 11 bases that match TRBD1. The V gene end was trimmed by 4 bases and the J gene end by 3 bases; junction bases not matched to a gene: 5. This CDR3 has 15 amino acids. In germline, CDR1 is MNHEY, CDR2 SMNVEV (reference sequence). CDR3 coding DNA: TGTGCCAGCAGTTGGTCCGGGACAGGGGGCTACGAGCAGTACTTC. It codes for CASSWSGTGGYEQYF.

The chain uses TRBV10-2 and TRBJ1-1; 7 bases agree with TRBD1. Germline V gene lookup returns CDR1 WSHSY and CDR2 SAAADI. The J segment lost 5 bases and the V segment lost 2 bases, leaving 5 bases of the junction unmatched. This CDR3 is built from 14 residues. CDR3 sequence reads: CASSERDRVTEAFF. The CDR3 region has the DNA TGCGCCAGCAGTGAGCGAGACAGGGTAACTGAAGCTTTCTTT.

In this sample, this clone turned up once. The genes are TRBV7-3 and TRBJ2-7, with D uncertain. Germline CDR1 and CDR2: SGHTA and FQGTGA. Trimming stripped 5 bases from V and 4 bases from J, with 12 bases between. The CDR3 totals 13 residues. CDR3 nucleotides: TGTGCCAGCAGCCCCAATTTCGGGTACGAGCAGTACTTC. This translates into CASSPNFGYEQYF.

CDR3 sequence: CASSIVGTRGYGYTF. In nucleotides, the CDR3 is TGTGCCAGTAGTATAGTAGGGACACGCGGATATGGCTACACCTTC. J is TRBJ1-2 and V is TRBV19; the D gene is possibly TRBD1 (6 bases). V was cut by 1 base and J by 5 bases, with 14 bases left in between. The length of the CDR3 is 15 residues. Germline V lookup: CDR1 LNHDA, CDR2 SQIVND (reference sequence).

The chain uses TRBV19 and TRBJ2-7; maybe TRBD2 (5 bases). V lost 5 bases, J lost 2 bases, and 13 bases lay in between. This CDR3 contains 14 residues. Germline-derived CDR1 and CDR2 are LNHDA and SQIVND (reference sequence). In DNA form, the CDR3 reads TGTGCCAGTAGTGGAACGGGAACCACCTACGAGCAGTACTTC. This translates into CASSGTGTTYEQYF.

This sequence joins TRBV19 and TRBJ1-2; 7 bases are a match to TRBD1. Trimming cost V 4 bases and J 3 bases; bases outside gene matches: 11. CDR3 length: 16 amino acids. Germline V gene lookup returns CDR1 LNHDA and CDR2 SQIVND (reference sequence). The CDR3 bases are TGTGCCAGTAGTAAACGTGCCGGGACAGAACACTATGGCTACACCTTC. This gives the protein CASSKRAGTEHYGYTF.

This clone was seen once. The V gene is TRBV7-9, the J gene TRBJ1-2; 8 bases match TRBD1. The CDR3 loop spans 12 amino acids. Germline V gene sequence: CDR1 SEHNR, CDR2 FQNEAQ (reference sequence). V lost 5 bases to trimming and J lost 7 bases; unmatched junction nucleotides: 3. As DNA, the CDR3 is TGTGCCAGCAGCGTCGGACAGGGTGGCTACACCTTC. Protein product: CASSVGQGGYTF.